This TCR beta chain is drawn from a study of blood T cell repertoires in COVID-19. In the study overall: Spain, Italy and the United States supplied samples that represented acute and convalescent COVID-19. In each case, the material was cDNA or gDNA derived from T cells, B-cell-depleted T cells, or PBMCs.

Per the original data handling: The authors estimated nucleated cell counts from reference gene primer amplification. Clones were read by immunoSEQ multiplex PCR, and TCRdb kept only the in-frame ones, dropping some. Clone size and V and J calls were adopted from that table, with D and trimming inferred from the DNA. This sample has some 150,000 clones, with 75% to 85% found just once. The CDR3 runs to 16 residues. The germline gives CDR1 LGHNA, CDR2 YNFKEQ. V shed 2 bases and J shed 0 bases, with 8 bases lying between them. This clone has more than one count but fewer than ten. The chain employs TRBV4-2 and TRBJ2-6; D is uncertain. Input material: peripheral blood. The source of this sequence is a woman aged 45-59 years with acute or convalescent COVID-19. CDR3 amino acids: CASSQNRVSGANVLTF. The CDR3 DNA sequence: TGTGCCAGCAGCCAAAACCGGGTCTCTGGGGCCAACGTCCTGACTTTC.